This T cell receptor beta chain was identified during a study of T cells in Graves' hyperthyroidism and ophthalmopathy (dated by TCRdb to between 2018 and 2021). With regard to the full study: Peripheral blood was collected at initial diagnosis, before any treatment. In addition, the study compared T-cell repertoires in thyroid tissue and in blood from several Graves' hyperthyroidism patients. Following sampling, methimazole starting at 30 mg daily was given to hyperthyroidism patients, and high-dose intravenous methylprednisolone was given to ophthalmopathy patients. The roughly 100 discovery patients were randomly divided into training and test sets at a 7:3 ratio. Prospective prediction of ophthalmopathy was tested in an independent validation cohort of about 19 hyperthyroidism patients and around 16 patients who later progressed to ophthalmopathy. To identify distinguishing TCR V-J signatures, a discovery cohort of about a hundred patients was used, comprising 40 to 45 with Graves' ophthalmopathy and around 57 with stable Graves' hyperthyroidism. According to the paper, TCR Vbeta CDR3 sequencing was carried out on some 130 peripheral blood samples, which came from more than 40 ophthalmopathy, 80 or so hyperthyroidism and about 17 progressor patients. Points the paper makes about the study in general: No statistical method was used to set the sample size in advance, and investigators knew the group allocation. In validation, the model predicted progression to ophthalmopathy with approximately 71% sensitivity and less than 80% specificity, a median of about 6 months before onset. In cross-validation, a model built on a 13 V-J signature told ophthalmopathy apart from stable hyperthyroidism with less than 90% sensitivity and roughly 81% specificity, and in testing the same model reached 80%/75%. Blood samples also contained most of the expanded thyroid clonotypes (frequency above 0.001), which suggests that blood repertoires may reflect thyroid immune responses.

Stable Graves' hyperthyroidism was defined as the absence of progression to ophthalmopathy over 18 months of follow-up. The hyperthyroidism patients were between 18 and 65 years old and newly diagnosed, with a disease duration of less than 2 months. The study excluded patients with uncontrolled infections, other autoimmune diseases, pregnancy or lactation. Diagnoses relied on clinical symptoms, serum thyroxine and TRAb, thyroid ultrasound and orbital computed tomography. PBMCs were separated from roughly 10 ml of fresh peripheral blood using Ficoll-Paque density gradient centrifugation. Total RNA was extracted using Trizol reagent, and RNA quality was assessed on an Agilent 2100 Bioanalyzer. Including the terminal cysteine and phenylalanine, the CDR3 comprises 14 residues. The DNA shown is the 42-base CDR3, in frame from base 1. Trimming costs V 0 bases and J 10 bases, and their ends lie 15 bases apart. The germline V gene (reference sequence) provides CDR1 DFQATT and CDR2 SNEGSKA.

The TCR beta CDR3 regions were amplified from the RNA transcripts. The first round of RT-PCR for the TCR CDR3 was performed with the HTBI primer set and the Qiagen OneStep RT-PCR kit. The libraries were constructed in a second round of multiplex PCR and then size-selected and purified. Sequencing of the libraries was done on an Illumina HiSeq2000 using paired-end 100 bp reads. Per the original workflow: SOAPnuke was used to process the raw data, with reads discarded if the reads contained adapters or uncalled bases, had a mean Phred below 15, or lacked an exact constant-primer or identifier match. High-quality paired reads were merged with COPE v1.2.5, and unique nucleotide sequences were defined as clonotypes. MiTCR v1.1 was used to align clonotypes to the IMGT TRBV, TRBD and TRBJ reference segments. Only V-J combinations with frequency above 0.0001, covering about 99% of repertoires, were analysed. A TCS score was defined as the ratio of F50 (clonal expansion) to E x V (chaos), with BLOSUM62-based TCRdist applied between CDR3 peptides within each V-J. Welch's t-statistics and random forest reduced fewer than 600 V-J features to around 14, which were used in a naive Bayes classifier (R e1071). TCRdb's own reprocessing of the public reads used fastp at Q25 and MiXCR and kept productive beta chains. A single entry per CDR3 protein holds the most common genes and DNA from its merged rows. TCRdb, not the original authors, processed these V and J calls. This sample comprises 340,000 or so distinct CDR3 sequences, roughly 23% of them detected only once. The ten top clones hold around half of the sample.

This clonotype was picked up a small number of times. This clone's antigen is unknown. No quality values exist for individual bases; no much larger clone is one base distant. This chain joins TRBV20-1 to TRBJ1-4; perhaps TRBD1 is the D gene, with 6 bases matching. Input material: blood. The receptor's source is a woman in her 50s with Graves' hyperthyroidism. The base sequence is TGCAGTGCTAGAGACAGGGGCCGGGGGGGAAAACTGTTTTTT. Its translation reads: CSARDRGRGGKLFF.